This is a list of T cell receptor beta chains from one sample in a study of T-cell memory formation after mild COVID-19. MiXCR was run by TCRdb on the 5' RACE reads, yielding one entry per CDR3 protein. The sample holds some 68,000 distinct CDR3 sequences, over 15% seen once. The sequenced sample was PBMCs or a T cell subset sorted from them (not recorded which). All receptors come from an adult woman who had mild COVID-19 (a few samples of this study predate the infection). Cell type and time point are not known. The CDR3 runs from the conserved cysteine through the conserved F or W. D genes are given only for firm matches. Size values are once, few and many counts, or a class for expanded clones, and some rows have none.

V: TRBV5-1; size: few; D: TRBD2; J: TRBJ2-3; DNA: TGCGCCAGCAGCTTGGAGGCTAGCGGGAGCACAGATACGCAGTATTTT; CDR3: CASSLEASGSTDTQYF
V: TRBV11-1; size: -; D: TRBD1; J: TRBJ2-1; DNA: TGTGCCAGCAGCTTCGGGGCCGGTCCGGGGACAGGGGGGTATCGGAATGAGCAGTTCTTC; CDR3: CASSFGAGPGTGGYRNEQFF
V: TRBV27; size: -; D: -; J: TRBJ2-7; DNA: TGTGCCAGCAGTTCTGGGCCAGGGCCCTACGAGCAGTACTTC; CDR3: CASSSGPGPYEQYF
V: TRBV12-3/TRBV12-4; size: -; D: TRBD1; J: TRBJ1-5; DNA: TGTGCCAGCAGTCCAGATGGGACAGGGGGACAGCCCCAGCATTTT; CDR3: CASSPDGTGGQPQHF
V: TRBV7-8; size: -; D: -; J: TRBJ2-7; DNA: TGTGCCAGCAGCTCCAATGGGGGGACTGCCGATGCCCCCTACGAGCAGTACTTC; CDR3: CASSSNGGTADAPYEQYF
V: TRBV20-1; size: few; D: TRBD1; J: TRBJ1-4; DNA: TGCAGTGCGCAGACAGGGGCAACTAATGAAAAACTGTTTTTT; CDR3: CSAQTGATNEKLFF
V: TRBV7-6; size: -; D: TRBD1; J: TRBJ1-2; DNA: TGTGCCAGCAGCTTAGACGGGACAGCCTCTGGCTACACCTTC; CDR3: CASSLDGTASGYTF
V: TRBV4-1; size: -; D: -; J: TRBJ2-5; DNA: TGCGCCAGCAGCCCCCGTGACGAAGGGACACAAGAGACCCAGTACTTC; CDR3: CASSPRDEGTQETQYF
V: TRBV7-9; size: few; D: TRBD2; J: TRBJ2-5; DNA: TGTGCCAGCAGCTTAAAGCCCACTAGCGGGATAAGGCGAGAGACCCAGTACTTC; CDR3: CASSLKPTSGIRRETQYF
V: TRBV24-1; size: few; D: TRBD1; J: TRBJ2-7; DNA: TGTGCCACCAGTGTCCGGACAGGGAACTCCTACGAGCAGTACTTC; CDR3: CATSVRTGNSYEQYF
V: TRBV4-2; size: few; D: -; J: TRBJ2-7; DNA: TGTGCCAGCAGCGCGGGGATCTCCTACGAGCAGTACTTC; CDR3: CASSAGISYEQYF
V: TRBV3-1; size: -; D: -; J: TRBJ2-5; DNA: TGTGCCAGCAGCCACTCAGAGGTCCAAGAGACCCAGTACTTC; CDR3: CASSHSEVQETQYF
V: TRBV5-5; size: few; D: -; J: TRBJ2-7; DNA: TGTGCCAGCAGCTTGAATAGAGGGGGGACCTACGAGCAGTACTTC; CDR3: CASSLNRGGTYEQYF
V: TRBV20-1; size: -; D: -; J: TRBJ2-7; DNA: TGCAGTGCTAGAGTTCAGGACTACATGTACGAGCAGTACTTC; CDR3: CSARVQDYMYEQYF
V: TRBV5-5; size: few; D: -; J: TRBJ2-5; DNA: TGTGCCAGCAGCTTATGGCAGTACCAAGAGACCCAGTACTTC; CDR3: CASSLWQYQETQYF
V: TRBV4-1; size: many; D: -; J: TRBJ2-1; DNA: TGCGCCAGCAGCCAACGGCAGCCTTCCTACAATGAGCAGTTCTTC; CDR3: CASSQRQPSYNEQFF
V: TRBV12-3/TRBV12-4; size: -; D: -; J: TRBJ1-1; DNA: TGTGCCAGCAGTTTAGCGCCCCTCGGGCCAGGTGAAGCTTTCTTT; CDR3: CASSLAPLGPGEAFF
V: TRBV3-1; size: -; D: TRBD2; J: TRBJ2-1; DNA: TGTGCCAGCAGCCCCGGACAGGGACTAGCGGGAGGCTTCTCCTACAATGAGCAGTTCTTC; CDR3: CASSPGQGLAGGFSYNEQFF
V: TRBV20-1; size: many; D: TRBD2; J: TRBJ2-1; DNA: TGCAGTGCTAGAGGTAGCGGGGGTATCTATGAGCAGTTCTTC; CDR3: CSARGSGGIYEQFF
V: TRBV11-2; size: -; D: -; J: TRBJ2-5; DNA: TGTGCCAGCAGCCTGCCATTCGGGGAGACCCAGTACTTC; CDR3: CASSLPFGETQYF
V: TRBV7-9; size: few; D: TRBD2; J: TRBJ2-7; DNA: TGTGCCAGCAGCCAAGCGGGAGGGTCCCACGAGCAGTACTTC; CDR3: CASSQAGGSHEQYF
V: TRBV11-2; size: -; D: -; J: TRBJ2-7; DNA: TGTGCCAGCAGCTTAGGACGGCTCTACGAGCAGTACTTC; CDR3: CASSLGRLYEQYF
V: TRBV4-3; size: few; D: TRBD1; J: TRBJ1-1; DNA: TGCGCCAGCAGCCTCGGGACAGGGGGCGAGTTAAGGGGAACTGAAGCTTTCTTT; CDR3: CASSLGTGGELRGTEAFF
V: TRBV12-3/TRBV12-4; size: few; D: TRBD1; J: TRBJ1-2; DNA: TGTGCCAGCAGTTTAGCTGGACAGGGGAGTAGTGGCTACACCTTC; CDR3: CASSLAGQGSSGYTF
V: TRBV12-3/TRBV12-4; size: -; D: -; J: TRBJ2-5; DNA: TGTGCCAGCAGTTTAAACAATCAAGAGACCCAGTACTTC; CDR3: CASSLNNQETQYF
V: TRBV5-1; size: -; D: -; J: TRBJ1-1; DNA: TGCGCCAGCAGTAGGGCAGGGAACGAGGGGGACACTGAAGCTTTCTTT; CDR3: CASSRAGNEGDTEAFF
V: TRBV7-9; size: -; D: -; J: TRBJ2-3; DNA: TGTGCCAGCAGCCCCCAGTGGGCCTTGGAGAGGTCGGCCACAGATACGCAGTATTTT; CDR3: CASSPQWALERSATDTQYF
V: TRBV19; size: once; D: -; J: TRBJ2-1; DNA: TGTGCCAGTAGCGAACCCCTCTCCTACAATGAGCAGTTCTTC; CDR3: CASSEPLSYNEQFF
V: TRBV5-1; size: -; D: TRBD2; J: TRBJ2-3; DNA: TGCGCCAGCAGCGTGACTAGCGGGGCGGTCGGAGATACGCAGTATTTT; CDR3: CASSVTSGAVGDTQYF
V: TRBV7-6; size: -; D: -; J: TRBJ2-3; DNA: TGTGCCAGCAGCTTAGTTTCAGGGGGCACAGATACGCAGTATTTT; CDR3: CASSLVSGGTDTQYF
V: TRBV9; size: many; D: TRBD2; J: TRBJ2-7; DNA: TGTGCCAGTGCCTTTAGCGGGAGCTCCTACGAGCAGTACTTC; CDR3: CASAFSGSSYEQYF
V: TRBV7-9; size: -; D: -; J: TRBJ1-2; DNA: TGTGCCAGCAGCTTAGTTCCAGCGGCTTATGGCTACACCTTC; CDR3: CASSLVPAAYGYTF
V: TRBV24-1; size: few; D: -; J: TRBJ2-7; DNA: TGTGCCACCAGTGAGAGTTACGAGCAGTACTTC; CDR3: CATSESYEQYF
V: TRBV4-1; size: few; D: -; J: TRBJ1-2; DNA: TGCGCCAGCAGCCAAGATCCCACAGGAGATTATGGCTACACCTTC; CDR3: CASSQDPTGDYGYTF
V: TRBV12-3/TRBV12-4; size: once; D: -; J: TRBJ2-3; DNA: TGTGCCAGCAGTTTCAGGGGCGGAGGGGGCACAGATACGCAGTATTTT; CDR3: CASSFRGGGGTDTQYF
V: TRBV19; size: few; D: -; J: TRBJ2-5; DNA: TGTGCCAGTAGTATAGGACTAGAGCCCCAGTACTTC; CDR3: CASSIGLEPQYF
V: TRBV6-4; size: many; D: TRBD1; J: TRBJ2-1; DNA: TGTGCCAGCAGTGAGAAGACAGGGGCGAGCAATGAGCAGTTCTTC; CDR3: CASSEKTGASNEQFF
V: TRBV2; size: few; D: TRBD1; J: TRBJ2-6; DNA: TGTGCCAGCAGTGATGAAAGGTTTGGGACAGGGTATTCTGGGGCCAACGTCCTGACTTTC; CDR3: CASSDERFGTGYSGANVLTF
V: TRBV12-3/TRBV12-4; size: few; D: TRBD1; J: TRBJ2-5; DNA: TGTGCCAGCACGAACCAGGGGGCGTCGGAGACCCAGTACTTC; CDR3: CASTNQGASETQYF
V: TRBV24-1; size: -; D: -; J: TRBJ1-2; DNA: TGTGCCACCAGTGCGAGAGACTATGGCTACACCTTC; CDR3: CATSARDYGYTF
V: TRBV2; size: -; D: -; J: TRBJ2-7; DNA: TGTGCCAGCAATCCTGGCGGGCCCGGGCACTACGAGCAGTACTTC; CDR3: CASNPGGPGHYEQYF
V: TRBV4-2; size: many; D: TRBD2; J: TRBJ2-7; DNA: TGTGCCAGCAGCCAAGAAGGTGGGACTAGCGGGGGACTGTTCTACGAGCAGTACTTC; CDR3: CASSQEGGTSGGLFYEQYF
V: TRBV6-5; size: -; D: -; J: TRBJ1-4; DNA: TGTGCCAGCAGTTACGAAACAACAGCCTTAACTAATGAAAAACTGTTTTTT; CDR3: CASSYETTALTNEKLFF
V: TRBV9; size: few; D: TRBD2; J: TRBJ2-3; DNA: TGTGCCAGCAGCAAGGGACTAGCGGGCACAGATACGCAGTATTTT; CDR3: CASSKGLAGTDTQYF
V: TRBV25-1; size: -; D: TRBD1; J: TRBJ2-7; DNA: TGTGCCAGCAGTGATACCGGGACAGGCTTCTACGAGCAGTACTTC; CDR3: CASSDTGTGFYEQYF
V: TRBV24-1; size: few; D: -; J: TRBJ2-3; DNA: TGTGCCACCAGTGAATCCTTTTGGGATACGCAGTATTTT; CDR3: CATSESFWDTQYF
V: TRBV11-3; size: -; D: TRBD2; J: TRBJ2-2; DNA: TGTGCCAGCAGCACCGTCGGGACTAGCGGGAGATACACCGGGGAGCTGTTTTTT; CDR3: CASSTVGTSGRYTGELFF
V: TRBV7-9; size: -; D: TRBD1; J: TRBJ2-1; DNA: TGTGCCAGCAGCTTAACGGACAGGGGGGCCAAAAATGAGCAGTTCTTC; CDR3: CASSLTDRGAKNEQFF
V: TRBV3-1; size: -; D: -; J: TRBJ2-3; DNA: TGTGCCAGCAGCCAAGGGTGGGGACCCACAGATACGCAGTATTTT; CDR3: CASSQGWGPTDTQYF
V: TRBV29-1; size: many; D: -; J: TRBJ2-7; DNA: TGCAGCGTTGATCTGGGGGACCACTACGAGCAGTACTTC; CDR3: CSVDLGDHYEQYF
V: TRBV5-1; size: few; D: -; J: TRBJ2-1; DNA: TGCGCCAGCAGCTTGTTAGGGACTGAGACTTCCAATGAGCAGTTCTTC; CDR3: CASSLLGTETSNEQFF